The sequence of this TCR beta chain was determined in a study of tissue T cells after allogeneic stem cell transplantation. A word on this clone: What it binds is not known. Genes here carry mouse names.

Whole-study findings and limits: TCR repertoires tracked anatomic similarity, regardless of disease or transplant status.

Time point of the sample: mouse harvest day 7 after allogeneic transplant. The graft held 10^6 splenic CD5+ T cells and 10^7 T-cell-depleted bone marrow cells. Tissues came from B6→BALB/c major-mismatch GVHD mice at day 7 or 14. Survey-depth TCRbeta CDR3 sequencing reported V/J genes and productive frequencies. Here immunoSEQ multiplex PCR was the method, and the copy in TCRdb shows in-frame clones only, minus some. This repertoire shows thousands of clones, approximately 55% found once; its top ten account for 9.5% to 15%. This clonotype originated in a female BALB/c mouse given C57BL/6 T cells with graft-versus-host disease after an allogeneic hematopoietic cell transplant. The sample comprised lymph node tissue.

The chain's CDR3 is CASSPRTGGYEQYF. The DNA read from the CDR3 is TGTGCCAGCAGTCCTCGGACTGGGGGATATGAACAGTAC. The rearrangement links TRBV24 to TRBJ2-7, with 10 bases lining up with TRBD2. The read ends 1 residue shy of where the CDR3 ends; the end is completed using the germline J gene. The length of the CDR3 is 14 residues. J gave up 4 bases and V 4 bases, and 4 bases lay outside the gene matches. CDR1 is KGHTA, CDR2 FRNEEI, per germline.